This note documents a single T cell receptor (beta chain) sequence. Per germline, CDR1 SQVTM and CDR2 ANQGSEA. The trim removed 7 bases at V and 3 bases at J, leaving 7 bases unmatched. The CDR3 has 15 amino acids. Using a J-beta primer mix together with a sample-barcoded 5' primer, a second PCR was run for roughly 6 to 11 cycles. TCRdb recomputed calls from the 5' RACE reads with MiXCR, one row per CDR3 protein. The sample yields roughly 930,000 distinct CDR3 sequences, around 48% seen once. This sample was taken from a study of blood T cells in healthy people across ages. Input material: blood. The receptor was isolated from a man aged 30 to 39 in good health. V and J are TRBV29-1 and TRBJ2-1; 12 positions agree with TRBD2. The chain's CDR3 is CSAWTSGVGYNEQFF. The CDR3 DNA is TGCAGCGCATGGACTAGCGGGGTTGGCTACAATGAGCAGTTCTTC.